These 25 T cell receptor beta chains were all obtained from the same sample, sequenced in a study of read filtering for tumor transcriptome and immune sequencing. This library used 300 to 450 ng RNA and molecular barcoded adaptors spanning alpha/delta and beta/gamma chains. TCRdb used MiXCR to reprocess the reads, holding one entry per CDR3 protein. This table holds roughly 82,000 distinct CDR3 sequences, about 12% found once. Sequencing used a population of CD138-negative cells sorted from bone marrow. The origin of the receptors is a donor over 35 with multiple myeloma.

This clonotype was seen at least ten times. This chain connects TRBV12-2 to TRBJ1-2; no DNA check was done on the table's D call, TRBD1. TRBV12-2 is marked as a pseudogene. CDR3 size: 18 residues. The CDR3 is CASRLAPGQGARIYGYTF. The DNA for the CDR3 is TGTGCAAGTCGCTTAGCTCCGGGACAGGGGGCGCGGATCTATGGCTACACCTTC.

This clonotype was detected many times. The J gene is TRBJ1-1, the V gene TRBV7-6; the D is unclear. Germline V CDR1 and CDR2: SGHVS, FNYEAQ. The V and J ends lost 5 bases and 11 bases respectively, with 15 bases between them. The CDR3 runs to 12 residues. Here the CDR3 DNA reads TGTGCCAGCAGCCAACTCCGGGCCAGGGCTTTCTTT. Residues: CASSQLRARAFF.

This clonotype was picked up many times. This sequence joins TRBV11-2 and TRBJ2-7, with 13 nucleotides matching TRBD2. CDR1 and CDR2 (germline): SGHAT, FQNNGV. The CDR3 runs to 15 residues. Trimming cost V 3 bases and J 4 bases; bases outside gene matches: 3. CDR3 in amino acids: CASSFGLAGAYEQYF. The CDR3 region has the DNA TGTGCCAGCAGCTTCGGACTAGCGGGAGCTTACGAGCAGTACTTC.

This clonotype was counted between two and nine times. The chain combines TRBV5-1 with TRBJ2-3, with 12 nucleotides matching TRBD2. This CDR3 has 16 amino acids. The junction had 3 bases not matched to a gene; V was cut back by 4 bases and J by 0 bases. Germline loops: CDR1 SGHRS, CDR2 YFSETQ. CDR3 residues: CASSTGLAGSTDTQYF. The CDR3 nucleotides are TGCGCCAGCAGCACCGGACTAGCGGGAAGCACAGATACGCAGTATTTT.

This clonotype was seen a handful of times. With a much larger clone just one base away, this may be a read error. The J gene is TRBJ2-2, the V gene TRBV7-9; D might be TRBD1 (6 bases). This CDR3 has 15 residues. Germline V gene sequence: CDR1 SEHNR, CDR2 FQNEAQ (reference sequence). The CDR3: CASSVGQWNTGEPFF. The CDR3 region has the DNA TGTGCCAGCAGCGTCGGACAGTGGAACACCGGGGAGCCGTTTTTT.

This clonotype was observed a few times. A much larger clone sits a single nucleotide away, making a read error possible. The chain has TRBV5-1 and TRBJ2-1; possible D gene TRBD1, 5 bases. V was pared by 5 bases and J by 4 bases, with 16 bases between. Germline V gene sequence: CDR1 SGHRS, CDR2 YFSETQ. CDR3 length equals 15 residues. The DNA of the CDR3 is TGCGCCAGCAGACGGTTCGACAGAAATTACAATGAGCAGTTCTTC. Translating gives CASRRFDRNYNEQFF.

This clonotype was picked up many times. The gene calls are TRBV11-1 and TRBJ2-1; 13 bases align to TRBD2. CDR3 length equals 19 residues. With V trimmed by 1 base and J by 5 bases, 11 bases remained unmatched. The germline V gene encodes CDR1 SGHAT and CDR2 FQDESV (reference sequence). CDR3 DNA: TGTGCCAGCAGCTTAGACTACGGACTAGCGGGAGTTCATAACAATGAGCAGTTCTTC. Translation gives CASSLDYGLAGVHNNEQFF.

This clonotype was observed a few times. V is TRBV6-6 and J is TRBJ2-1; 12 bases line up with TRBD2. Per germline, CDR1 MNHNY and CDR2 SVGAGI (reference sequence). Trimming at V came to 10 bases and at J to 9 bases, leaving 10 bases not matched to a gene. CDR3 length: 14 amino acids. The CDR3 protein is CATRTPGLAGEQFF. CDR3 DNA sequence: TGTGCCACCCGTACTCCGGGACTAGCGGGTGAGCAGTTCTTC.

This clonotype was picked up many times. The chain links TRBV5-1 to TRBJ2-5; D call uncertain. Germline V gene sequence: CDR1 SGHRS, CDR2 YFSETQ. The CDR3 has 16 residues. Between the trimmed V and J ends, which lost 4 bases and 5 bases, there was a span of 21 bases. CDR3 amino acids: CASSPMSLDPGETQYF. The CDR3 nucleotides are TGCGCCAGCAGCCCGATGTCCCTAGACCCCGGGGAGACCCAGTACTTC.

Only a few counts were recorded for this clonotype. A much more abundant neighbour one base away suggests this may be a read error. The V call is TRBV10-3, the J call TRBJ2-1, with 13 bases that match TRBD2. Germline CDR1 is ENHRY and CDR2 is SYGVKD. Losses at the gene ends were 6 bases for V and 12 bases for J; bases not matched to a gene: 11. The CDR3 covers 15 residues. CDR3 bases: TGTGCCATCAGGCAAGGGACTAGCGGGATTGGGGGGCAGTTCTTC. This translates into CAIRQGTSGIGGQFF.

This clonotype was counted ten times or more. The rearrangement joins TRBV2 to TRBJ1-3; 8 bases fit TRBD1. The V and J ends lost 8 bases and 4 bases, in that order; junction bases with no gene match: 1. The germline CDR1 and CDR2 sequences are SNHLY and FYNNEI. The CDR3 runs to 12 residues. The CDR3 here is CASRDRGNTIYF. In nucleotides, the CDR3 is TGTGCCAGCCGGGACAGGGGAAACACCATATATTTT.

This clonotype turned up a few times. This may come from a read error, since a much larger clone is one base off. The V call is TRBV28, the J call TRBJ1-1, with no clear D. Trimming left V 8 bases short and J 0 bases short, with 10 bases between. The CDR3 sequence is 13 residues long. Germline lookup yields CDR1 MDHEN and CDR2 SYDVKM. The CDR3 protein is CASGDHLNTEAFF. The CDR3 nucleotides read TGTGCCAGCGGGGATCATTTGAACACTGAAGCTTTCTTT.

This clonotype was seen a handful of times. The V call is TRBV5-1, the J call TRBJ1-1; D is perhaps TRBD1 (5 bases). The CDR3 totals 16 residues. The V end was cut by 0 bases, the J end by 3 bases, with 15 bases between. Germline assignment: CDR1 SGHRS and CDR2 YFSETQ. Here the CDR3 reads CASSLGLGGVDTEAFF. Here the CDR3 DNA reads TGCGCCAGCAGCTTGGGTTTGGGGGGAGTAGACACTGAAGCTTTCTTT. Filled out from reference TRBV5-1 and TRBJ1-1, the complete variable domain reads KAGVTQTPRYLIKTRGQQVTLSCSPISGHRSVSWYQQTPGQGLQFLFEYFSETQRNKGNFPGRFSGRQFSNSRSEMNVSTLELGDSALYLCASSLGLGGVDTEAFFGQGTRLTVV.

This clonotype was detected many times. The chain couples TRBV3-1 to TRBJ2-3; D unresolved. The CDR3 is made up of 15 amino acids. Germline CDR1 and CDR2: LGHDT and YNNKEL (reference sequence). Trimming took 1 base from V and 3 from J, leaving 11 bases between them. The DNA of the CDR3 is TGTGCCAGCAGCCAAGCCGGCAGGATAACAGATACGCAGTATTTT. The encoded protein is CASSQAGRITDTQYF.

In this sample, this clonotype turned up many times. The genes are TRBV4-2 and TRBJ2-7; 7 bases map to TRBD1. Per the germline V gene, CDR1 is LGHNA and CDR2 is YNFKEQ. This CDR3 has 15 residues. Trimming at V came to 0 bases and at J to 2 bases, leaving 4 bases not matched to a gene. CDR3 protein: CASSQETGVPYEQYF. In nucleotides, the CDR3 is TGTGCCAGCAGCCAAGAAACAGGGGTCCCCTACGAGCAGTACTTC.

The DNA for the CDR3 is TGCAGTGCTAGGGGCTTCAGCTCCTACAATGAGCAGTTCTTC. As protein: CSARGFSSYNEQFF. The chain employs TRBV20-1 and TRBJ2-1; D gene ambiguous. CDR3 length equals 14 residues. Looked up from germline, CDR1 is DFQATT and CDR2 is SNEGSKA (reference sequence). V shed 3 bases and J shed 0 bases, with 9 bases lying between them.

This clonotype was found many times. Written as DNA, the CDR3 is TGTGCCAGCAGCTTAAGAACTAGCGGTGAAGAGACCCAGTACTTC. Protein sequence: CASSLRTSGEETQYF. J is TRBJ2-5 and V is TRBV7-2, with 8 bases lining up with TRBD2. V lost 2 bases and J lost 3; bases outside the gene matches: 5. Germline values: CDR1 SGHTA, CDR2 FQGNSA. The CDR3 loop spans 15 amino acids.

This clonotype has ten or more counts. The rearrangement joins TRBV5-1 to TRBJ2-7, with 8 nucleotides matching TRBD2. CDR1 and CDR2 from the germline V gene are SGHRS and YFSETQ. This CDR3 has 16 residues. V trimming: 1 base; J trimming: 0 bases; junction bases outside the gene matches: 6. The CDR3 coding sequence is TGCGCCAGCAGCTTGATGACTAGCGATACCTCCTACGAGCAGTACTTC. It encodes CASSLMTSDTSYEQYF.

At least ten counts were recorded for this clonotype. The rearrangement links TRBV7-9 to TRBJ2-1, with TRBD1 as a possible D gene (6 bases). The germline gives CDR1 SEHNR, CDR2 FQNEAQ (reference sequence). This CDR3 has 15 residues. V gave up 5 bases and J gave up 5 bases, with 16 bases separating them. In nucleotides, the CDR3 is TGTGCCAGCAGCCTAAGGGGGACAACAGACAATGAGCAGTTCTTC. Amino acids: CASSLRGTTDNEQFF.

This clonotype was detected ten times or more. The chain uses TRBV7-2 and TRBJ1-2; possibly TRBD1 for D (5 bases). The CDR3 is 16 residues long. Trimming cost V 1 base and J 0 bases, with 12 bases left between them. Looked up from germline, CDR1 is SGHTA and CDR2 is FQGNSA. CDR3: CASSLVAGLTNYGYTF. In DNA, the CDR3 is TGTGCCAGCAGCTTAGTCGCAGGGCTGACTAACTATGGCTACACCTTC.

With respect to this clonotype: This likely traces to a read error, being one base from a far larger clone. V is TRBV11-3 and J is TRBJ2-1; 9 bases map to TRBD2. The CDR3 sequence is 15 residues long. The germline CDR1 and CDR2 sequences are SGHNT and YENEEA. The CDR3 DNA reads as TGTGCCGGCAGTCGTATAGCGGGAGCCGGCAATGAGCAGTTCTTC. Translated: CAGSRIAGAGNEQFF. The full variable domain, its missing parts supplied by reference TRBV11-3 and TRBJ2-1, is EAGVVQSPRYKIIEKKQPVAFWCNPISGHNTLYWYLQNLGQGPELLIRYENEEAVDDSQLPKDRFSAERLKGVDSTLKIQPAELGDSAVYLCAGSRIAGAGNEQFFGPGTRLTVL.

This clonotype has ten or more counts. The genes are TRBV13 and TRBJ2-1; possible D gene TRBD2, 5 bases. V was trimmed by 9 bases and J by 4 bases, leaving 25 bases between them. Germline V CDR1 and CDR2: PRHDT, FYEKMQ (reference sequence). This CDR3 has 17 amino acids. For the CDR3, the DNA is TGTGCCAGTACCCAGTCCCCTCTAGCAGATATTTACAATGAGCAGTTCTTC. Translated, it gives CASTQSPLADIYNEQFF.

This clonotype appeared many times. The J gene is TRBJ1-5, the V gene TRBV29-1; TRBD1 might be the D (5 bases). The CDR3 extends over 13 amino acids. Germline CDR1 is SQVTM and CDR2 is ANQGSEA. The V end was cut by 4 bases, the J end by 6 bases, with 13 bases between. The CDR3 region is CSVVVRAGQPQHF. For the CDR3, the DNA is TGCAGCGTTGTAGTCAGGGCTGGTCAGCCCCAGCATTTT.

There are a few counts of this clonotype. The chain joins TRBV7-8 to TRBJ2-7; tentatively, D is TRBD1 (6 bases). Trimming took off 5 bases at V and 0 bases at J, with 17 bases between the two ends. This CDR3 contains 16 residues. Germline CDR1 is SGHVS and CDR2 is FQNEAQ. CDR3 nucleotide sequence: TGTGCCAGCAGCGTCCGGGACACCCAGCCCTCCTACGAGCAGTACTTC. Amino acids: CASSVRDTQPSYEQYF.

With regard to this clonotype: It may be a read error: a sequence one base away is much more abundant. The rearrangement links TRBV29-1 to TRBJ2-7, with 10 bases identical to TRBD1. CDR1 SQVTM and CDR2 ANQGSEA come from the germline V gene. The length of the CDR3 is 15 residues. V lost 5 bases to trimming and J lost 5 bases; unmatched junction nucleotides: 12. In DNA, the CDR3 is TGCAGCGTTCTACCCGGGACAGGGGCGTCCCACGAGCAGTACTTC. This gives the protein CSVLPGTGASHEQYF.